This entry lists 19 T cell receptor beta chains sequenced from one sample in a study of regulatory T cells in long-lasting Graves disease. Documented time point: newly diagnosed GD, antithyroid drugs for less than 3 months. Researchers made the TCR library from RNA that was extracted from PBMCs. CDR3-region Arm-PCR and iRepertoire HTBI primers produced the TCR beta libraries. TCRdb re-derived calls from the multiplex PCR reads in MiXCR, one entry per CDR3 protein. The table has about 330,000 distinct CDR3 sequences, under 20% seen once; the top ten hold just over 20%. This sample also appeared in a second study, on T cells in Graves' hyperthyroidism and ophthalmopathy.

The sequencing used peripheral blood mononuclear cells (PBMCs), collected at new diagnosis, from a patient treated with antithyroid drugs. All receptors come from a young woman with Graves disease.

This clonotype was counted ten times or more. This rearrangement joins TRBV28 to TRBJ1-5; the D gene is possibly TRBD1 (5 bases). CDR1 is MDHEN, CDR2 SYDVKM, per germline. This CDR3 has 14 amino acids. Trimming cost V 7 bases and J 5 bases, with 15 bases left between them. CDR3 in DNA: TGTGCCAGCATCCTCTCCGGGGGACATCAGCCCCAGCATTTT. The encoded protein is CASILSGGHQPQHF.

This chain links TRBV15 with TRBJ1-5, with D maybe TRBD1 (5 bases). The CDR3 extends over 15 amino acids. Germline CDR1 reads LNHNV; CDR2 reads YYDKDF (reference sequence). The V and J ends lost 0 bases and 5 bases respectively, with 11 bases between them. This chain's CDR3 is CATSRDRPRDQPQHF. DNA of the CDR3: TGTGCCACCAGCAGAGATCGGCCCAGGGATCAGCCCCAGCATTTT.

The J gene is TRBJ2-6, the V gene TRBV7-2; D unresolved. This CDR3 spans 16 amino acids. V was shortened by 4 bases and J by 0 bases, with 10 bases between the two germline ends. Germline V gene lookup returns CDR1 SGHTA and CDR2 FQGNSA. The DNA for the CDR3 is TGTGCCAGCAGCTCTACCAGTTTCTCTGGGGCCAACGTCCTGACTTTC. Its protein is CASSSTSFSGANVLTF.

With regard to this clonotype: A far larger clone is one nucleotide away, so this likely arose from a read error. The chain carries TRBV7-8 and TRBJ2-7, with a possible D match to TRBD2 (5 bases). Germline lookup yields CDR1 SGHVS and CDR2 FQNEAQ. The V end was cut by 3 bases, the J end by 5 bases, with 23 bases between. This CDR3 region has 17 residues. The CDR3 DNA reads TGTGCCAGCAGCTTTCGGGGAAGGATCGTCAGGAGCCACGAGCAGTACTTC. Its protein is CASSFRGRIVRSHEQYF.

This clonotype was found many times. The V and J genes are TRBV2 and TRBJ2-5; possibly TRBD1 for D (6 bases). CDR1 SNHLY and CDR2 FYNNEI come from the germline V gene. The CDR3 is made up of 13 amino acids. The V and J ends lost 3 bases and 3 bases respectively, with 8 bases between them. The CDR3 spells CASSDRTEETQYF. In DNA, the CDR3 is TGTGCCAGCAGTGATCGGACAGAAGAGACCCAGTACTTC.

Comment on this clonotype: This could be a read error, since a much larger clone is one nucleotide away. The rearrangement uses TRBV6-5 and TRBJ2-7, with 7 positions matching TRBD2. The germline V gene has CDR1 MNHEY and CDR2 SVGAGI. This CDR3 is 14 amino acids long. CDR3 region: CASSYSGIRYEQHF. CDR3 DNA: TGTGCCAGCAGTTACAGCGGGATTCGTTACGAGCAGCACTTC.

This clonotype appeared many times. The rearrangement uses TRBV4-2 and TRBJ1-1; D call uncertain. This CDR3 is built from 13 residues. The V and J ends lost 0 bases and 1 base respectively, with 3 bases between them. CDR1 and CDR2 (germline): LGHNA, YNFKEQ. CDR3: CASSQERNTEAFF. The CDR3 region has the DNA TGTGCCAGCAGCCAAGAGAGGAACACTGAAGCTTTCTTT.

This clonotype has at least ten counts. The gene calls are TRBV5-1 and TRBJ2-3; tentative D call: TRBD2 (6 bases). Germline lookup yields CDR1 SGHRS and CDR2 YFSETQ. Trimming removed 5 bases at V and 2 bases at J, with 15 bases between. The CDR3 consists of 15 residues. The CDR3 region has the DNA TGCGCCAGCAGACTGGCGGTAGCGGACACAGATACGCAGTATTTT. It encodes CASRLAVADTDTQYF.

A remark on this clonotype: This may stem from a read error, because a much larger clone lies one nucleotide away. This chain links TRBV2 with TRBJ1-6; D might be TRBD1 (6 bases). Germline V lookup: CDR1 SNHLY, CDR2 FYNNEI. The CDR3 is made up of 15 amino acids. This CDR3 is CASSEIRGAGSPFHF. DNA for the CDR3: TGTGCCAGCAGTGAAATTCGGGGGGCGGGTTCACCCTTCCACTTT. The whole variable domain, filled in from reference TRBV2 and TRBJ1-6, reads EPEVTQTPSHQVTQMGQEVILRCVPISNHLYFYWYRQILGQKVEFLVSFYNNEISEKSEIFDDQFSVERPDGSNFTLKIRSTKLEDSAMYFCASSEIRGAGSPFHFGNGTRLTVT.

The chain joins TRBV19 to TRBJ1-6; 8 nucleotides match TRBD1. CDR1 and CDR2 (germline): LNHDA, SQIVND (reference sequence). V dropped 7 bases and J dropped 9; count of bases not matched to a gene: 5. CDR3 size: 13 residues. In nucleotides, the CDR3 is TGTGCCAGTACCCAGGGGGCGGGTTCACCCCTCCACTTT. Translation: CASTQGAGSPLHF.

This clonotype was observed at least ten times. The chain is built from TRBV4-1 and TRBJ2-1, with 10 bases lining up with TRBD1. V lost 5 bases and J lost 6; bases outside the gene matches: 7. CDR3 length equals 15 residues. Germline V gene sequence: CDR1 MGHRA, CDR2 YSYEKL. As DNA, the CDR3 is TGCGCCAGCAGCGACGGGACAGGGGATATCAATGAGCAGTTCTTC. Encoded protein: CASSDGTGDINEQFF.

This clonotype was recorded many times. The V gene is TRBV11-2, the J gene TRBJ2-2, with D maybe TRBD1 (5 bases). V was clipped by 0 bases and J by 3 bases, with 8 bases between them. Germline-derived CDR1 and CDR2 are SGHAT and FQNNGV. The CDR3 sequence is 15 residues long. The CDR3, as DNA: TGTGCCAGCAGCTTAGATGGGGCAGACACCGGGGAGCTGTTTTTT. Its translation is CASSLDGADTGELFF.

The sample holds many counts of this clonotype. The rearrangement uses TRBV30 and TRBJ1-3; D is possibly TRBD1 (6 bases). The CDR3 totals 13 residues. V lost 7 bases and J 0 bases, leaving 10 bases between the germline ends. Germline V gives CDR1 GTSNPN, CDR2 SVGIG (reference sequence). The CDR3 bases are TGTGCCTCCGCAGGGGCCTCTGGAAACACCATATATTTT. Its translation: CASAGASGNTIYF. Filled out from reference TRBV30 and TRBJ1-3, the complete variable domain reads SQTIHQWPATLVQPVGSPLSLECTVEGTSNPNLYWYRQAAGRGLQLLFYSVGIGQISSEVPQNLSASRPQDRQFILSSKKLLLSDSGFYLCASAGASGNTIYFGEGSWLTVV.

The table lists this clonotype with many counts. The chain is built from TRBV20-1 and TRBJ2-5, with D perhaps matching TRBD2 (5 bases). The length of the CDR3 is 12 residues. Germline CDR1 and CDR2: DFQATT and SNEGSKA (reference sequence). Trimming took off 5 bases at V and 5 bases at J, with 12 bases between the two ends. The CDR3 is CSAEEVRETQYF. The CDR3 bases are TGCAGTGCTGAGGAGGTTCGGGAGACCCAGTACTTC.

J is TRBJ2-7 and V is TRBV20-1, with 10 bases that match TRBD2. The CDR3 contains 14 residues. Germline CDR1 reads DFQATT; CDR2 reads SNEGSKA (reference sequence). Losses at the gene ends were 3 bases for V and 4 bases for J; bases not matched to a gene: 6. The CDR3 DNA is TGCAGTGCTAGGGTTAGCGGGAGGATTTACGAGCAGTACTTC. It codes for CSARVSGRIYEQYF.

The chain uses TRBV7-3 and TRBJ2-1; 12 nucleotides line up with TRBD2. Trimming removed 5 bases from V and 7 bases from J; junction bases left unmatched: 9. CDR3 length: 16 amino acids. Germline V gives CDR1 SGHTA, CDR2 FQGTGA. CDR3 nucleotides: TGTGCCAGCAGCCGGAAGACTAGCGGGAGCGGTAATGAGCAGTTCTTC. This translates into CASSRKTSGSGNEQFF. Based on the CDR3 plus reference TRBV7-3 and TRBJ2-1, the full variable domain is GAGVSQTPSNKVTEKGKYVELRCDPISGHTALYWYRQSLGQGPEFLIYFQGTGAADDSGLPNDRFFAVRPEGSVSTLKIQRTERGDSAVYLCASSRKTSGSGNEQFFGPGTRLTVL.

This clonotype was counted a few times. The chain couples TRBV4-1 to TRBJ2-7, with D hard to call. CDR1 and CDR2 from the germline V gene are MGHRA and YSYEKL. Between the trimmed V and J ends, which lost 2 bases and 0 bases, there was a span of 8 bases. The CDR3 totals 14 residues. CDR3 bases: TGCGCCAGCAGCCAACCTACCACCTCCTACGAGCAGTACTTC. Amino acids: CASSQPTTSYEQYF.

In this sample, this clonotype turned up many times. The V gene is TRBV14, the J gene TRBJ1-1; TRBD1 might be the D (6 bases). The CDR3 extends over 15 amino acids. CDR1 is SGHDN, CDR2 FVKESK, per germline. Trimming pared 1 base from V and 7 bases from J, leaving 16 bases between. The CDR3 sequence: CASSQVGRGSLEAFF. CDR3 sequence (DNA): TGTGCCAGCAGCCAAGTTGGCAGGGGATCTCTTGAAGCTTTCTTT.

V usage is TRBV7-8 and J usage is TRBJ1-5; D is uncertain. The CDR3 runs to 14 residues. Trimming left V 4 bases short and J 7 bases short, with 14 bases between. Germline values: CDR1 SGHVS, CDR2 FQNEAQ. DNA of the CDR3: TGTGCCAGCAGCTACCCGGGCCGCGAGCAGCCCCAGCATTTT. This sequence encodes CASSYPGREQPQHF.